This record concerns one T cell receptor (beta chain) sequence. Its specificity is unknown. The PCR employed 60 Vbeta primers together with 13 Jbeta primers. The method was immunoSEQ multiplex PCR; TCRdb's version includes in-frame clones alone and lacks a portion of them. The sample has roughly 180,000 clones; 77% are singletons. This CDR3 has 14 residues. V lost 1 base, J lost 2 bases, and 8 bases lay in between. Germline V gene lookup returns CDR1 SGHNT and CDR2 YENEEA. The data stem from a study of cytomegalovirus exposure and HLA in healthy donors. General study points: Later genetic work tied a missense DCLRE1C variant to beta-chain V and J trimming. According to the study, 150 to 200 TCR beta chains were cytomegalovirus-associated.

The origin of this receptor is a woman in her twenties or thirties in good health and CMV-seropositive. The sequencing sample was made of PBMCs. The V and J genes are TRBV11-3 and TRBJ1-2, with D perhaps matching TRBD1 (5 bases). In nucleotides, the CDR3 is TGTGCCAGCAGCTTAGTGGCAGGGAACTATGGCTACACCTTC. It specifies CASSLVAGNYGYTF. The full variable domain, in which reference TRBV11-3 and TRBJ1-2 provide the parts outside the CDR3, is EAGVVQSPRYKIIEKKQPVAFWCNPISGHNTLYWYLQNLGQGPELLIRYENEEAVDDSQLPKDRFSAERLKGVDSTLKIQPAELGDSAVYLCASSLVAGNYGYTFGSGTRLTVV.